The 13 T cell receptor beta chains below come from one sample, sequenced in a study of PD-1 blockade in mismatch repair-deficient tumors. Sequenced by immunoSEQ multiplex PCR; TCRdb stores in-frame clones only, minus some. The profile shows fewer than 45,000 clones, about 85% of them singletons. Specimen: peripheral blood, collected 76 weeks after starting pembrolizumab. The receptors here all came from an adult with mismatch repair-deficient cancer.

V usage is TRBV4-3 and J usage is TRBJ2-7, with D perhaps TRBD2 (7 bases). CDR1 is LGHNA and CDR2 is YSLEER in the germline V gene. The CDR3 has 16 amino acids. Trimming left V 1 base short and J 5 bases short, with 18 bases between. CDR3 coding DNA: TGCGCCAGCAGCCAAGGAATTGCGGGGGCGCGGGACGAGCAGTACTTC. This codes for CASSQGIAGARDEQYF.

The CDR3 reads CASSQPPGRVFNQPQHF. The DNA of the CDR3 is TGCGCCAGCAGTCAACCCCCGGGCCGCGTTTTCAATCAGCCCCAGCATTTT. The V and J genes are TRBV23-1 and TRBJ1-5, with unresolved D. TRBV23-1 is labeled an ORF, and its function is uncertain. The CDR3 covers 17 residues. The V end was cut by 2 bases, the J end by 3 bases, with 17 bases between.

V is TRBV5-1 and J is TRBJ1-4, with D unresolved. This CDR3 region has 16 residues. Trimming took 4 bases from V and 8 from J, leaving 21 bases between them. Germline lookup yields CDR1 SGHRS and CDR2 YFSETQ. The CDR3 protein is CASSRETDYLEEKLFF. Here the CDR3 DNA reads TGCGCCAGCAGCCGAGAGACGGACTACCTGGAGGAAAAACTGTTTTTT.

The chain joins TRBV5-8 to TRBJ2-2; possible D gene TRBD1, 5 bases. Germline V CDR1 and CDR2: SGHTS, YDEGEE. The CDR3 is 14 amino acids. Trimming took 2 bases from V and 4 from J, leaving 9 bases between them. The CDR3 reads CASSFAGFTGELFF. The CDR3 region has the DNA TGTGCCAGCAGCTTTGCAGGGTTCACCGGGGAGCTGTTTTTT.

V is TRBV5-5 and J is TRBJ1-4; D is unresolved. The CDR3 has 15 residues. Per the germline V gene, CDR1 is SGHKS and CDR2 is YYEKEE (reference sequence). V gave up 4 bases and J gave up 4 bases, with 14 bases separating them. CDR3 bases: TGTGCCAGCAGCAGGTCCGGGCGGGATAATGAAAAACTGTTTTTT. Amino acid sequence: CASSRSGRDNEKLFF. Complete variable domain (other parts from reference TRBV5-5 and TRBJ1-4): DAGVTQSPTHLIKTRGQQVTLRCSPISGHKSVSWYQQVLGQGPQFIFQYYEKEERGRGNFPDRFSARQFPNYSSELNVNALLLGDSALYLCASSRSGRDNEKLFFGSGTQLSVL.

The CDR3 DNA reads as TGCAGTGCTAGCAGCGGCTACACCTTC. Its protein product is CSASSGYTF. J is TRBJ1-2 and V is TRBV20-1; the D is unclear. The germline gives CDR1 DFQATT, CDR2 SNEGSKA (reference sequence). This CDR3 has 9 amino acids. V gave up 3 bases and J gave up 8 bases, with 4 bases separating them.

The chain links TRBV6-1 to TRBJ1-5; no firm D call. This CDR3 has 14 amino acids. Trimming shortened V by 7 bases and J by 3 bases, and 13 bases separated the two germline ends. Germline V lookup: CDR1 MNHNS, CDR2 SASEGT. This chain's CDR3 is CASNPRQPNQPQHF. CDR3 bases: TGTGCCAGCAACCCACGGCAGCCCAATCAGCCCCAGCATTTT.

The chain has TRBV30 and TRBJ1-1; 7 bases match TRBD1. The J segment lost 12 bases and the V segment lost 8 bases, leaving 24 bases of the junction unmatched. The CDR3 covers 15 residues. Germline V gives CDR1 GTSNPN, CDR2 SVGIG (reference sequence). In DNA, the CDR3 is TGTGCCATGAATCCGACAGGCAGGGGGACCGAGGTGTCTTTCTTT. This encodes CAMNPTGRGTEVSFF.

CDR3 coding DNA: TGTGCCACCAGCAGAGATGGCAGGGTGGTGTCTGGAAACACCATATATTTT. The encoded protein is CATSRDGRVVSGNTIYF. The V gene is TRBV15, the J gene TRBJ1-3, with a possible D match to TRBD1 (5 bases). The CDR3 spans 17 residues. Trimming removed 0 bases at V and 1 base at J, with 13 bases between. Germline values: CDR1 LNHNV, CDR2 YYDKDF (reference sequence).

CDR3 bases: TGTGCCAGCAGCTTGTATGGGGGGCAAGTTTACACCGGGGAGCTGTTTTTT. Its translation is CASSLYGGQVYTGELFF. The chain is built from TRBV5-6 and TRBJ2-2; either TRBD1 or TRBD2 may fit D (6 bases each). V lost 1 base and J lost 3, with 16 bases in between. The CDR3 extends over 17 amino acids. Germline loops: CDR1 SGHDT, CDR2 YYEEEE.

A remark on this clone: Other DNA sequences in the same sample also yield this CDR3. The chain links TRBV6-1 to TRBJ2-3; D gene unclear. CDR1 is MNHNS, CDR2 SASEGT, per germline. The V gene lost 4 bases and the J gene lost 1 base, with 6 bases spanning the gap. This CDR3 has 13 amino acids. Written as DNA, the CDR3 is TGTGCCAGCAGTGCGCTCGGCACAGATACGCAGTATTTT. Translated: CASSALGTDTQYF.

The sample holds a few counts of this clone. The V and J genes are TRBV27 and TRBJ1-1; 8 positions match TRBD1. The CDR3 loop spans 15 amino acids. V shed 4 bases, J shed 3 bases, and the junction held 7 bases outside the gene matches. Germline assignment: CDR1 MNHEY and CDR2 SMNVEV (reference sequence). The CDR3 region has the DNA TGTGCCAGCAGTTCAAGACAGGGGCGGGACACTGAAGCTTTCTTT. Amino acid sequence: CASSSRQGRDTEAFF.

This clone was seen a handful of times. V and J are TRBV28 and TRBJ2-7; 9 bases line up with TRBD1. The CDR3 has 15 amino acids. Germline CDR1 MDHEN, CDR2 SYDVKM. Trimming took 7 bases from V and 0 from J; bases not matched to a gene: 7. This chain's CDR3 is CASTAGTGTSYEQYF. The CDR3, as DNA: TGTGCCAGCACCGCCGGGACAGGGACCTCCTACGAGCAGTACTTC.